The rows below give T cell receptor beta chains drawn from one sample of a study of blood T cell repertoires in COVID-19. Assay used: immunoSEQ multiplex PCR; TCRdb lists only in-frame clones, some missing. Of hundreds of thousands of clones in the sample, around 84% were seen once. Sequencing used peripheral blood. The receptors were sampled from an older man with acute or convalescent COVID-19. The CDR3 runs from the conserved cysteine through the conserved F or W. D genes are given only for firm matches. Some rows have no size entry. The others give once, few or many, or a class for an expanded clone.

V gene,D gene,J gene,clone size,CDR3 DNA,CDR3 protein
TRBV3-1/TRBV3-2,.,TRBJ1-1,.,TGTGCCAGCAGCCAAGAGGAGGGGAACACTGAAGCTTTCTTT,CASSQEEGNTEAFF
TRBV19,TRBD1,TRBJ1-5,.,TGTGCCAGTAGTATTCGGGGACAGGATCAGCCCCAGCATTTT,CASSIRGQDQPQHF
TRBV9,TRBD1,TRBJ1-1,.,TGTGCCAGCAGCGACTCTCAGGGGGCGAACACTGAAGCTTTCTTT,CASSDSQGANTEAFF
TRBV18,TRBD1,TRBJ2-6,.,TGTGCCAGCTCACAACAGGGGGCAACAGACTCTGGGGCCAACGTCCTGACTTTC,CASSQQGATDSGANVLTF
TRBV24-1,TRBD2,TRBJ2-1,.,TGTGCCACCAGTGAACCCCCCGGGACTAGCGGGAGTAATGAGCAGTTCTTC,CATSEPPGTSGSNEQFF
TRBV10-3,TRBD1,TRBJ2-7,few,TGTGCCATCAGTGGGACAGGGAGCTCCTACGAGCAGTACTTC,CAISGTGSSYEQYF
TRBV30,.,TRBJ1-1,.,TGTGCCTGGAGCGACTACACTGAAGCTTTCTTT,CAWSDYTEAFF
TRBV2,.,TRBJ2-3,.,TGTGCCAGCAGTATACAGGGTATAGCTACCACTACGCAGTATTTT,CASSIQGIATTTQYF
TRBV29-1,.,TRBJ1-2,few,TGCAGCGTCCGACAGCGAAGTAACTATGGCTACACCTTC,CSVRQRSNYGYTF
TRBV7-2,.,TRBJ2-1,.,TGTGCCAGCAGCCGGAGGGTGACGCGCTCCTACAATGAGCAGTTCTTC,CASSRRVTRSYNEQFF
TRBV25-1,.,TRBJ1-4,.,TGTGCCAGCAATCGACAACCCGGAGAAAAACTGTTTTTT,CASNRQPGEKLFF
TRBV14,.,TRBJ2-7,.,TGTGCCAGCAGTCCGCTTGGGAGCTCCTACGAGCAGTACTTC,CASSPLGSSYEQYF
TRBV28,.,TRBJ1-5,once,TGTGCCTCATCCGGGGTAAGGAATCAGCCCCAGCATTTT,CASSGVRNQPQHF
TRBV24-1,TRBD2,TRBJ2-2,few,TGTGCCACCAGTGATTTATCTAGCGGGAGACCCGGGGAGCTGTTTTTT,CATSDLSSGRPGELFF
TRBV6-6,.,TRBJ2-4,.,TGTGCCAGCAGAACCCCCCAGGGTGCGGCCAAAAACATTCAGTACTTC,CASRTPQGAAKNIQYF
TRBV24-1,.,TRBJ2-3,.,TGTGCCACCAGTTCCTATCCGACAGGAGATACGCAGTATTTT,CATSSYPTGDTQYF
TRBV6-2/TRBV6-3,TRBD1,TRBJ2-1,.,TGTGCCAGCAGTTCCCTGACAGGGTGGTTTGTGCAGTTCTTC,CASSSLTGWFVQFF
TRBV19,.,TRBJ1-1,.,TGTGCCAGTAGTAGTGGAACCAGGGGCACTAACACTGAAGCTTTCTTT,CASSSGTRGTNTEAFF
TRBV30,.,TRBJ2-3,.,TGTGCCTGGAGTGTACTAGAGGGGGAATCGCAGTATTTT,CAWSVLEGESQYF
TRBV5-5,.,TRBJ1-6,.,TGTGCCAGCAGCTCAAGACAGGTCCCGAGTTCACCCCTCCACTTT,CASSSRQVPSSPLHF
TRBV19,TRBD2,TRBJ2-7,.,TGTGCCAGTAGTATAGCCGGGAGGACCTCCTACGAGCAGTACTTC,CASSIAGRTSYEQYF
TRBV18,TRBD1,TRBJ2-7,.,TGTGCCAGCTCACGGGACAGTACCTACGAGCAGTACTTC,CASSRDSTYEQYF
TRBV25-1,TRBD1,TRBJ1-2,.,TGTGCCAGCAGGAACAGGGGTGGCGGCTACACCTTC,CASRNRGGGYTF
TRBV7-2,.,TRBJ2-6,.,TGTGCCAGCAGCTTAGCGCCCGGGGCTGGGGCCAACGTCCTGACTTTC,CASSLAPGAGANVLTF
TRBV25-1,.,TRBJ2-1,.,TGTGCCAGCAGGAGGACAGTAAACAATGAGCAGTTCTTC,CASRRTVNNEQFF
TRBV4-2,.,TRBJ2-1,once,TGTGCCAGCAGCCGGGGGGACTCCTACAATGAGCAGTTCTTC,CASSRGDSYNEQFF